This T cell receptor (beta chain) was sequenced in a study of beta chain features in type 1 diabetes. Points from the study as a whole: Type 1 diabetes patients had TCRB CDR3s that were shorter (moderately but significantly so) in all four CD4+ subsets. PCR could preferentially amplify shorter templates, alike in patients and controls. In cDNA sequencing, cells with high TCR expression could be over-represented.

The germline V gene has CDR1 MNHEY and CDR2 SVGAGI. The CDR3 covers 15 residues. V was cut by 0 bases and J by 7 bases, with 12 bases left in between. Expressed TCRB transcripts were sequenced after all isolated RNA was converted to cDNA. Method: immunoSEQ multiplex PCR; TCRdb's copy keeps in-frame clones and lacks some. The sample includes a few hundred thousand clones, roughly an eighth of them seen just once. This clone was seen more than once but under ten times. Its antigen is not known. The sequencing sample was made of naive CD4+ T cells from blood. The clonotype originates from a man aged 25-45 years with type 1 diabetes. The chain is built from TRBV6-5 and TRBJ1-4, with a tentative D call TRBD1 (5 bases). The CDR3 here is CASSYSPRAPEKLFF. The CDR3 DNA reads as TGTGCCAGCAGTTACTCCCCCAGGGCACCTGAAAAACTGTTTTTT.